These 11 T cell receptor beta chains came from one sample sequenced in a study of blood T cell repertoires in COVID-19. The method was immunoSEQ multiplex PCR; TCRdb's version includes in-frame clones alone and lacks a portion of them. The profile shows some 290,000 clones, about 88% of them singletons. The material sequenced was peripheral blood. The receptor set was obtained from a woman in her twenties or thirties with COVID-19, enrolled during active disease.

This sequence joins TRBV4-2 and TRBJ2-1; perhaps TRBD2 as D (5 bases). This CDR3 is 16 amino acids long. Germline V gene data show CDR1 as LGHNA and CDR2 as YNFKEQ. The V end was cut by 0 bases, the J end by 0 bases, with 9 bases between. The CDR3 nucleotides read TGTGCCAGCAGCCAAGATGAGCGGATCTCCTACAATGAGCAGTTCTTC. Its protein product is CASSQDERISYNEQFF.

The CDR3 spells CASSYSGSSGEQFF. The CDR3 bases are TGCGCCAGCAGTTATAGCGGGAGTAGCGGTGAGCAGTTCTTC. The V and J genes are TRBV5-1 and TRBJ2-1; 9 positions agree with TRBD2. V was clipped by 5 bases and J by 9 bases; unmatched bases: 9. Germline V gene data show CDR1 as SGHRS and CDR2 as YFSETQ. This CDR3 spans 14 amino acids. The entire variable domain, with the rest obtained from reference TRBV5-1 and TRBJ2-1, is as follows: KAGVTQTPRYLIKTRGQQVTLSCSPISGHRSVSWYQQTPGQGLQFLFEYFSETQRNKGNFPGRFSGRQFSNSRSEMNVSTLELGDSALYLCASSYSGSSGEQFFGPGTRLTVL.

This chain connects TRBV29-1 to TRBJ2-1; 8 bases match TRBD1. This CDR3 has 14 amino acids. CDR1 is SQVTM and CDR2 is ANQGSEA in the germline V gene. The V and J ends lost 7 bases and 5 bases, in that order; junction bases with no gene match: 10. The CDR3 sequence is CSAGGQEVHNEQFF. DNA for the CDR3: TGCAGCGCCGGGGGACAGGAGGTCCACAATGAGCAGTTCTTC.

This clone was seen only once. J is TRBJ2-4 and V is TRBV28; D may be TRBD1 (5 bases). The CDR3 totals 14 residues. Germline V CDR1 and CDR2: MDHEN, SYDVKM. V lost 9 bases and J lost 0, with 12 bases in between. For the CDR3, the DNA is TGTGCCAGTCAGACAGAACCAGCCAAAAACATTCAGTACTTC. As protein: CASQTEPAKNIQYF. The full variable domain, its missing parts supplied by reference TRBV28 and TRBJ2-4, is DVKVTQSSRYLVKRTGEKVFLECVQDMDHENMFWYRQDPGLGLRLIYFSYDVKMKEKGDIPEGYSVSREKKERFSLILESASTNQTSMYLCASQTEPAKNIQYFGAGTRLSVL.

On this clone itself: Other nucleotide sequences from this sample produce the same CDR3. This chain uses TRBV28 with TRBJ2-7; 10 bases match TRBD2. Looked up from germline, CDR1 is MDHEN and CDR2 is SYDVKM. The CDR3 has 14 residues. The V gene end was trimmed by 6 bases and the J gene end by 3 bases; junction bases not matched to a gene: 5. The CDR3 nucleotides read TGTGCCAGCAGCCCGAGCGGGAGGGTCTACGAGCAGTACTTC. It is translated as CASSPSGRVYEQYF.

In this sample, this clone turned up a few times. The J gene is TRBJ2-7, the V gene TRBV10-1; 11 nucleotides align to TRBD1. Per germline, CDR1 WNHNN and CDR2 SYGVQD (reference sequence). This CDR3 contains 15 residues. V lost 8 bases and J lost 5; bases outside the gene matches: 11. The CDR3 loop reads CASAETGTGGHEQYF. CDR3 nucleotides: TGCGCCAGCGCTGAAACCGGGACAGGGGGGCACGAGCAGTACTTC.

V is TRBV6-1 and J is TRBJ2-1, with TRBD2 matching over 9 bases. Germline trimming cut 3 bases from V and 8 bases from J; bases unmatched to any gene: 2. The germline V gene has CDR1 MNHNS and CDR2 SASEGT. The CDR3 sequence is 13 residues long. CDR3 DNA sequence: TGTGCCAGCAGTGACATAGCGGGAGATGAGCAGTTCTTC. This codes for CASSDIAGDEQFF.

This chain links TRBV19 with TRBJ2-3; TRBD2 matches 12 bases. V lost 8 bases, J lost 3 bases, and 9 bases stayed unmatched. The CDR3 runs to 16 residues. Per germline, CDR1 LNHDA and CDR2 SQIVND (reference sequence). This chain's CDR3 is CASGLTSGSVTDTQYF. The CDR3 DNA reads as TGTGCCAGTGGCCTGACTAGCGGGAGTGTGACAGATACGCAGTATTTT.

The rearrangement joins TRBV5-1 to TRBJ2-5; a possible D gene is TRBD2 (5 bases). V was pared by 7 bases and J by 4 bases, with 20 bases between. This CDR3 contains 15 residues. CDR1 SGHRS and CDR2 YFSETQ come from the germline V gene. CDR3 DNA: TGCGCCAGCGCCACCAGTTCTCCGGGAAGAGAGACCCAGTACTTC. Residues: CASATSSPGRETQYF.

This clone occurred a few times. The V call is TRBV4-1, the J call TRBJ1-5; D is perhaps TRBD1 (6 bases). CDR3 length: 15 amino acids. V was shortened by 0 bases and J by 9 bases, with 15 bases between the two germline ends. CDR1 and CDR2 (germline): MGHRA, YSYEKL. DNA for the CDR3: TGCGCCAGCAGCCAAGAATCTGGGACACTCTGGCCCCAGCATTTT. Translated: CASSQESGTLWPQHF.

In DNA, the CDR3 is TGTGCCAGCAGCTTCCCGCTGCGAGCGGTTACAAACAATGAGCAGTTCTTC. This translates into CASSFPLRAVTNNEQFF. This chain joins TRBV7-9 and TRBJ2-1, with D maybe TRBD2 (5 bases). The CDR3 length is 17 residues. V gave up 3 bases and J gave up 5 bases, with 20 bases separating them. The germline CDR1 and CDR2 sequences are SEHNR and FQNEAQ (reference sequence).